This T cell receptor beta chain was recovered during a study of T cells in narcolepsy. At the level of the study: Enrolled donors included narcolepsy type 1 or type 2 patients and healthy controls. General study results and limits: Blood of same and different patients, but not healthy controls, reportedly held recurring autoreactive clonotypes. Autoreactive HCRT-specific and TRIB2-specific clonotypes were marked in same-patient CSF-versus-blood CD4+ comparisons. Some memory CD4+ repertoires had no autoreactive clone sequences.

Only in-frame clones appear in the TCRdb table, and some are missing; sequencing was by immunoSEQ multiplex PCR. Of 25,000 to 30,000 clones listed, around 87% are singletons. Comment on this clone: What it binds is unknown.

Trimming took 4 bases from V and 2 from J; bases not matched to a gene: 7. Per the germline V gene, CDR1 is MGHRA and CDR2 is YSYEKL. This CDR3 spans 15 amino acids. This sequence joins TRBV4-1 and TRBJ2-5; 7 positions agree with TRBD1. The TCR sequence derives from a human donor in good health. The sequenced material came from memory (CD45RA-) CD4+ T cells from blood. Here the CDR3 DNA reads TGCGCCAGCAGCCTCCAAGGGACAGTTCAAGAGACCCAGTACTTC. Translation: CASSLQGTVQETQYF.